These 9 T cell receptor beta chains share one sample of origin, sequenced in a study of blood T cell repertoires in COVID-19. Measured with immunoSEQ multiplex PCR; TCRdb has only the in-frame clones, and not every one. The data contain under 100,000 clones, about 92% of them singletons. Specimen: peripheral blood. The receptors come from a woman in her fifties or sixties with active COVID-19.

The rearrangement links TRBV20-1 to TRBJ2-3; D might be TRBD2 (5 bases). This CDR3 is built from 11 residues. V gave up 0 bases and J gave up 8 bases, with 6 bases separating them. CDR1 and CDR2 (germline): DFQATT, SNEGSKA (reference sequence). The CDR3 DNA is TGCAGTGCTAGAGATCGGGGTACGCAGTATTTT. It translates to CSARDRGTQYF.

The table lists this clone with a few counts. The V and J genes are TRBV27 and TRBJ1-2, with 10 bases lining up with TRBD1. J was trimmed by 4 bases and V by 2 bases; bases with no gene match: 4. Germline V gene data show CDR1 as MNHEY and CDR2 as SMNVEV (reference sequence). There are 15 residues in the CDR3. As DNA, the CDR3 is TGTGCCAGCAGTTTAAGGACAGGGGGAGGCTATGGCTACACCTTC. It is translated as CASSLRTGGGYGYTF.

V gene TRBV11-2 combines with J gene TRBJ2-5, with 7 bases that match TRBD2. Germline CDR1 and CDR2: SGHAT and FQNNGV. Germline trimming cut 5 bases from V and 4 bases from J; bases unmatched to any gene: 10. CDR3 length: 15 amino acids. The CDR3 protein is CASSPGAGLRETQYF. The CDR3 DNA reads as TGTGCCAGCAGCCCAGGAGCGGGACTGAGAGAGACCCAGTACTTC.

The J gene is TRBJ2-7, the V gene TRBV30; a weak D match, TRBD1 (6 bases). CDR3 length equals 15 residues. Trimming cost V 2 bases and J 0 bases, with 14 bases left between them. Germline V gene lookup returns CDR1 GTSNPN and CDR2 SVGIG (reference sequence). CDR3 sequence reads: CAWSWGPPLSYEQYF. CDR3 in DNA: TGTGCCTGGAGTTGGGGGCCCCCCCTCTCCTACGAGCAGTACTTC.

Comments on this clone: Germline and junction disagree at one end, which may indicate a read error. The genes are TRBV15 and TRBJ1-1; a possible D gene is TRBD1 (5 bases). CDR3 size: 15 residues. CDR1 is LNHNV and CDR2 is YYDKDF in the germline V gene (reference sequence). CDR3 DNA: TGTGCCACCAGGAGAGCAGGGCCCATGAACACTGAAGCTTTCTTT. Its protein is CATRRAGPMNTEAFF.

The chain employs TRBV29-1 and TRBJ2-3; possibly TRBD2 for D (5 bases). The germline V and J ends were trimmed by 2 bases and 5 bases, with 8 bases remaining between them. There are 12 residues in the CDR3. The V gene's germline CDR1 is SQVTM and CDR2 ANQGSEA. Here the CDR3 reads CSVEIGEDTQYF. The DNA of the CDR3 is TGCAGCGTTGAAATCGGGGAAGATACGCAGTATTTT.

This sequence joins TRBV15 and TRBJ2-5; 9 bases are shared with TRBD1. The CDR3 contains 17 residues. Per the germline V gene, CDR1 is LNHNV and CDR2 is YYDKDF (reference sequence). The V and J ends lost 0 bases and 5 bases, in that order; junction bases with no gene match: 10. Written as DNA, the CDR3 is TGTGCCACCAGCAGAGAGACCCTCCGGGACAGGGAGGAGACCCAGTACTTC. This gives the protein CATSRETLRDREETQYF.

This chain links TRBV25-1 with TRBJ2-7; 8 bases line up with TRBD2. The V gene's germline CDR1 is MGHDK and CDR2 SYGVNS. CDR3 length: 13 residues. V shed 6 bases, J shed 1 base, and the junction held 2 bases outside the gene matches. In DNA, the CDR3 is TGTGCCAGCAGGACTAGCGCGTCCTACGAGCAGTACTTC. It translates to CASRTSASYEQYF.

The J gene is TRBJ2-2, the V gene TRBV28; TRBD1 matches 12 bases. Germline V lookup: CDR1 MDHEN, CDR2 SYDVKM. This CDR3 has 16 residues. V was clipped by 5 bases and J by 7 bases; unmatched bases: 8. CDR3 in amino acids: CASSPRGQGAVGELFF. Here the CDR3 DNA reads TGTGCCAGCAGTCCCCGGGGACAGGGGGCAGTCGGGGAGCTGTTTTTT.